Each of the 19 T cell receptor beta chains below was sequenced from the same sample in a study of CD8+CD57+ T cells in acquired aplastic anemia. Profiling of TCR beta VDJ combinations and CDR3 sequences used genomic DNA as template. TCRdb passed the reads through MiXCR, listing each CDR3 protein once. The sample contains about 210,000 distinct CDR3 sequences, approximately 57% of which appear only once. The sample comprised sorted CD4+, CD8+, or CD8+CD57+ T cells (not recorded which) from PBMCs. These receptor sequences come from a human donor in good health.

This chain links TRBV19 with TRBJ2-3; D gene ambiguous. Germline V CDR1 and CDR2: LNHDA, SQIVND (reference sequence). V was shortened by 5 bases and J by 0 bases, with 12 bases between the two germline ends. The CDR3 has 15 residues. The CDR3 DNA sequence: TGTGCCAGTAGTTCCGATCGAAGGAGCACAGATACGCAGTATTTT. Protein sequence: CASSSDRRSTDTQYF.

The chain has TRBV20-1 and TRBJ2-5, with D tentatively TRBD1 (6 bases). V was trimmed by 5 bases and J by 1 base, leaving 14 bases between them. CDR1 and CDR2 (germline): DFQATT, SNEGSKA (reference sequence). This CDR3 has 14 amino acids. The CDR3 loop is CSADGRDIQETQYF. The CDR3 DNA reads as TGCAGTGCTGACGGAAGGGACATCCAAGAGACCCAGTACTTC.

V gene TRBV20-1 combines with J gene TRBJ2-1; D is undetermined. The V gene lost 0 bases and the J gene lost 6 bases, with 12 bases spanning the gap. CDR3 length equals 14 residues. CDR1 DFQATT and CDR2 SNEGSKA come from the germline V gene (reference sequence). CDR3 nucleotides: TGCAGTGCTAGAGAGATGGTAGGGCCCAATGAGCAGTTCTTC. This encodes CSAREMVGPNEQFF.

V gene TRBV5-1 combines with J gene TRBJ2-7; TRBD1 aligns across 7 bases. Trimming at V came to 4 bases and at J to 6 bases, leaving 7 bases not matched to a gene. The V gene's germline CDR1 is SGHRS and CDR2 YFSETQ. The CDR3 length is 13 residues. CDR3 amino acids: CASSPFAGGEQYF. For the CDR3, the DNA is TGCGCCAGCAGCCCCTTCGCAGGGGGCGAGCAGTACTTC. The entire variable domain, with the rest obtained from reference TRBV5-1 and TRBJ2-7, is as follows: KAGVTQTPRYLIKTRGQQVTLSCSPISGHRSVSWYQQTPGQGLQFLFEYFSETQRNKGNFPGRFSGRQFSNSRSEMNVSTLELGDSALYLCASSPFAGGEQYFGPGTRLTVT.

The chain carries TRBV25-1 and TRBJ1-2; D not certain. The germline V gene encodes CDR1 MGHDK and CDR2 SYGVNS. Trimming took 7 bases from V and 6 from J, leaving 9 bases between them. This CDR3 region has 11 residues. CDR3 sequence reads: CASNAPNGYTF. CDR3 in DNA: TGTGCCAGCAACGCACCAAATGGCTACACCTTC.

The chain couples TRBV7-9 to TRBJ1-1; D call uncertain. This CDR3 contains 14 residues. Per the germline V gene, CDR1 is SEHNR and CDR2 is FQNEAQ (reference sequence). V was pared by 4 bases and J by 3 bases, with 12 bases between. The CDR3 DNA is TGTGCCAGCAGCTCTCCTCCGTTGTACACTGAAGCTTTCTTT. Encoded protein: CASSSPPLYTEAFF.

This clonotype was recorded at least ten times. In DNA form, the CDR3 reads TGTGCCAGCAGCCAATTTCTGAACACTGAAGCTTTCTTT. Protein product: CASSQFLNTEAFF. The V and J genes are TRBV16 and TRBJ1-1; the D is unclear. CDR1 and CDR2 (germline): KGHSY, FQNENV. The CDR3 consists of 13 residues. The ends were cut back, 1 base at V and 0 bases at J, with 3 bases in the middle.

Points on this clonotype: Compared with germline, one end of the junction differs, possibly owing to a read error. The chain combines TRBV5-1 with TRBJ2-3, with a possible D match to TRBD1 (6 bases). This CDR3 has 14 residues. Germline V gene data show CDR1 as SGHRS and CDR2 as YFSETQ. The CDR3 DNA sequence: TGTGCCAGCAGCTTAGACAGGAACACAGATACGCAGTATTTT. It codes for CASSLDRNTDTQYF.

The chain carries TRBV27 and TRBJ2-2; D call uncertain. Germline CDR1 reads MNHEY; CDR2 reads SMNVEV (reference sequence). Trimming pared 2 bases from V and 6 bases from J, leaving 4 bases between. CDR3 size: 12 residues. This CDR3 reads CASSLPPGELFF. The DNA of the CDR3 is TGTGCCAGCAGTTTACCCCCCGGGGAGCTGTTTTTT.

The chain recombines TRBV5-6 with TRBJ2-7; TRBD1 matches at 7 bases. V lost 5 bases to trimming and J lost 4 bases; unmatched junction nucleotides: 9. The V gene's germline CDR1 is SGHDT and CDR2 YYEEEE. CDR3 size: 14 residues. The CDR3 protein is CASSWGTVSYEQYF. Here the CDR3 DNA reads TGTGCCAGCAGTTGGGGGACAGTCTCGTACGAGCAGTACTTC. The entire variable domain, with the rest obtained from reference TRBV5-6 and TRBJ2-7, is as follows: DAGVTQSPTHLIKTRGQQVTLRCSPKSGHDTVSWYQQALGQGPQFIFQYYEEEERQRGNFPDRFSGHQFPNYSSELNVNALLLGDSALYLCASSWGTVSYEQYFGPGTRLTVT.

The chain links TRBV2 to TRBJ1-1, with D perhaps TRBD1 (5 bases). Germline lookup yields CDR1 SNHLY and CDR2 FYNNEI. V gave up 3 bases and J gave up 1 base, with 12 bases separating them. CDR3 length: 15 amino acids. DNA for the CDR3: TGTGCCAGCAGTGATTGGGGCAGTAAGAACACTGAAGCTTTCTTT. It yields the protein CASSDWGSKNTEAFF. The full variable domain, rest sourced from reference TRBV2 and TRBJ1-1, is EPEVTQTPSHQVTQMGQEVILRCVPISNHLYFYWYRQILGQKVEFLVSFYNNEISEKSEIFDDQFSVERPDGSNFTLKIRSTKLEDSAMYFCASSDWGSKNTEAFFGQGTRLTVV.

The V call is TRBV20-1, the J call TRBJ2-7; D gene ambiguous. There are 11 residues in the CDR3. Trimming cost V 5 bases and J 6 bases, with 11 bases left between them. The germline gives CDR1 DFQATT, CDR2 SNEGSKA (reference sequence). CDR3 DNA sequence: TGCAGTGCTTCGCAAGCGTCCGAGCAGTACTTC. Its translation: CSASQASEQYF.

This clonotype was detected many times. The gene calls are TRBV7-9 and TRBJ2-5; 7 nucleotides line up with TRBD1. The germline V gene encodes CDR1 SEHNR and CDR2 FQNEAQ (reference sequence). CDR3 length: 15 amino acids. With 5 bases clipped from V and 3 bases from J, the junction kept 9 bases outside the gene matches. CDR3 nucleotides: TGTGCCAGCAGCCCCCGGGACAGCCAAAAAGAGACCCAGTACTTC. Translation gives CASSPRDSQKETQYF.

The V gene is TRBV19, the J gene TRBJ1-1; D is uncertain. Between the trimmed V and J ends, which lost 5 bases and 1 base, there was a span of 5 bases. From germline, CDR1 is LNHDA and CDR2 SQIVND (reference sequence). The CDR3 has 12 amino acids. The CDR3 nucleotides read TGTGCCAGTAGTGGGAGGAACACTGAAGCTTTCTTT. It yields the protein CASSGRNTEAFF.

The J gene is TRBJ1-2, the V gene TRBV29-1; D is possibly TRBD1 (6 bases). Germline V gene sequence: CDR1 SQVTM, CDR2 ANQGSEA. Deletions cut 7 bases from V and 7 bases from J, with 22 bases between. The length of the CDR3 is 14 residues. The CDR3 loop is CSAPSLGGDFGYTF. The CDR3 bases are TGCAGCGCCCCTAGTTTAGGGGGGGATTTTGGCTACACCTTC.

This clonotype was counted many times. The chain carries TRBV6-5 and TRBJ1-2; D gene ambiguous. Trimming removed 8 bases from V and 4 bases from J, with 26 bases in between. The germline V gene has CDR1 MNHEY and CDR2 SVGAGI. The CDR3 spans 17 residues. In DNA, the CDR3 is TGTGCCAGCTATCCCCATTCTGGGTCCGGGGAACCCTATGGCTACACCTTC. Translation: CASYPHSGSGEPYGYTF.

In this sample, this clonotype turned up a few times. V usage is TRBV14 and J usage is TRBJ2-3; 8 positions agree with TRBD1. Germline lookup yields CDR1 SGHDN and CDR2 FVKESK. The ends lost 2 bases at V and 4 bases at J; junction bases unmatched: 5. The CDR3 loop spans 15 amino acids. CDR3 sequence: CASSQWDRRADTQYF. CDR3 nucleotides: TGTGCCAGCAGCCAATGGGACAGGAGGGCAGATACGCAGTATTTT.

Ten or more counts support this clonotype. The rearrangement uses TRBV6-5 and TRBJ2-1, with D unclear. V lost 6 bases and J 4 bases, leaving 7 bases between the germline ends. Germline CDR1 and CDR2: MNHEY and SVGAGI. The CDR3 is 12 residues long. The DNA for the CDR3 is TGTGCCAGCAGCAAGAGTTACAATGAGCAGTTCTTC. It codes for CASSKSYNEQFF.

This clonotype was seen more than once but under ten times. The CDR3 reads CASSQDLELTNYGYTF. In DNA form, the CDR3 reads TGCGCCAGCAGCCAAGATCTGGAGCTGACTAACTATGGCTACACCTTC. The gene calls are TRBV4-1 and TRBJ1-2; the D is unclear. The CDR3 is 16 amino acids. Germline CDR1 is MGHRA and CDR2 is YSYEKL. The V end lost 0 bases, the J end lost 0 bases, and 11 bases lay between the germline ends.